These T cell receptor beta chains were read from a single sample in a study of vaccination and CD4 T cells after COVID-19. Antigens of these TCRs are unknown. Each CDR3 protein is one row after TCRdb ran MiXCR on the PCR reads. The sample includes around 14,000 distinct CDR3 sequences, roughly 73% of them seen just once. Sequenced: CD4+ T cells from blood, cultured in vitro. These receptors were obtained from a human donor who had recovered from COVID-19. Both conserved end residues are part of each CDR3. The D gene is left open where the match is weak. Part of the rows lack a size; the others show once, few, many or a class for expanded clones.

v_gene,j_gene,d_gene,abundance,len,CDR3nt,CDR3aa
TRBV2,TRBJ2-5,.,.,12,TGTGCCAGCTCTAGCGTTCAAGAGACCCAGTACTTC,CASSSVQETQYF
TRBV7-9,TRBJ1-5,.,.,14,TGTGCCAGCAGCTTAGCAGGGGTGGATCAGCCCCAGCATTTT,CASSLAGVDQPQHF
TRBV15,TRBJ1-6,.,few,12,TGTGCCACCTCCAGACAGAATTCACCCCTCCACTTT,CATSRQNSPLHF
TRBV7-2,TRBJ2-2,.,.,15,TGTGCCAGCAGCTTGGCGGGCACGAACACCGGGGAGCTGTTTTTT,CASSLAGTNTGELFF
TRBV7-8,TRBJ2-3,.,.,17,TGTGCCAGCAGCCCGATTCAGGTTACCTCCACACCAGATACGCAGTATTTT,CASSPIQVTSTPDTQYF
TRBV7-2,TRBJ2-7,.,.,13,TGTGCCAGCAGCTTTTTGGGGGGCTACGAGCAGTACTTC,CASSFLGGYEQYF
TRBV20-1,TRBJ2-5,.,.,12,TGCAGTGCTAGCAAGGGACGGGCGACCCAGTACTTC,CSASKGRATQYF
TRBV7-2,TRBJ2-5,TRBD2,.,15,TGTGCCAGCAGCTTAGGGGGGGGTATCAGAGAGACCCAGTACTTC,CASSLGGGIRETQYF
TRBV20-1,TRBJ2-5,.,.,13,TGCAGTGCTCCCACAGGGCTCCAAGAGACCCAGTACTTC,CSAPTGLQETQYF
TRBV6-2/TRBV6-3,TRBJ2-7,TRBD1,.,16,TGTGCCAGCAGTTACCCCTCGGGACAGGGCACCTACGAGCAGTACTTC,CASSYPSGQGTYEQYF
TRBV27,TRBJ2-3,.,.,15,TGTGCCAGCAGTTTTCGGGGATACAACACAGATACGCAGTATTTT,CASSFRGYNTDTQYF
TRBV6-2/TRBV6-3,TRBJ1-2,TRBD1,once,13,TGTGCCAGCAGACCCAGGGGGGGGGCAGGGTACACCTTC,CASRPRGGAGYTF
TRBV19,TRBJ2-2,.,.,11,TGTGCCAGTATAAGTATCCCCCGAGTGTTTTTT,CASISIPRVFF
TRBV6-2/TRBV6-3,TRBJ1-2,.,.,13,TGTGCCAGCAGTCCGACAGACAACTATGGCTACACCTTC,CASSPTDNYGYTF
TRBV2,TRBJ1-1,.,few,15,TGTGCCAGCGGGTCCCCTGGGGGAACCGACACTGAAGCTTTCTTT,CASGSPGGTDTEAFF
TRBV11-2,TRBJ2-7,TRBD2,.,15,TGTGCCAGCAGCTTTAGCCTAGCGGCCTTGGACGAGCAGTACTTC,CASSFSLAALDEQYF
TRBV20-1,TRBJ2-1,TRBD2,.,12,TGCAGGTCGTTAGCGGGAGTAGATGAGCAGTTCTTC,CRSLAGVDEQFF
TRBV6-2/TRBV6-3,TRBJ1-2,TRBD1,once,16,TGTGCCAGCAGTTACTCTAACTCCGGACAGGTCTATGGCTACACCTTC,CASSYSNSGQVYGYTF
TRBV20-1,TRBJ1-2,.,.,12,TGCAGTGCTGTAAGCCATTTAGGGGGCTACACCTTC,CSAVSHLGGYTF
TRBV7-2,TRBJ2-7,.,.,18,TGTGCCAGCAGCTTAGTGATTAGGGGGGAGGATGGCTCCTACGAGCAGTACTTC,CASSLVIRGEDGSYEQYF
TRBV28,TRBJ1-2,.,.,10,TGTGCCAGCACGATACGTGGCTACACCTTC,CASTIRGYTF
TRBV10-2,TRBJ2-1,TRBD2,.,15,TGCGCCAGCAGACGACTAGCGGGAGGGCCCGGTGAGCAGTTCTTC,CASRRLAGGPGEQFF
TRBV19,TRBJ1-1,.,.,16,TGTGCCAGTAGGGAACTACAGGGACTCATGAACACTGAAGCTTTCTTT,CASRELQGLMNTEAFF
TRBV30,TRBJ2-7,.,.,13,TGTGCCTGGAGGGCGGGCGCGTCCTACGAGCAGTACTTC,CAWRAGASYEQYF
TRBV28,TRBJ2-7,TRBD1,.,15,TGTGCCAGCCCCCCAACCGGGACAGGGGAACACGAGCAGTACTTC,CASPPTGTGEHEQYF
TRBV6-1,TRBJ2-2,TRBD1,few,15,TGTGCCAGCAGGCCGGGACAGTCGAACACCGGGGAGCTGTTTTTT,CASRPGQSNTGELFF
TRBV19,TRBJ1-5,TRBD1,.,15,TGTGCCAGTAGTATAGATTTGGGACAGGGCCAGCCCCAGCATTTT,CASSIDLGQGQPQHF
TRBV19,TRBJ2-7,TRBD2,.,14,TGTGCCAGTAGACCCAGGGACTACGGAGGTGAGCAGTACTTC,CASRPRDYGGEQYF
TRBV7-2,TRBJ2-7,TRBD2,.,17,TGTGCCAGCAGCTTAGTGGGAGGGACTAGCGGGGCCTACGAGCAGTACTTC,CASSLVGGTSGAYEQYF
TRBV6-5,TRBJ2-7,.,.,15,TGTGCCAGCAGTTACCTCACAGGAGTTTCCTACGAGCAGTACTTC,CASSYLTGVSYEQYF
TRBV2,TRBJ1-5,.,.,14,TGTGCCAGCAGGCAGAGCCTGAACAATCAGCCCCAGCATTTT,CASRQSLNNQPQHF
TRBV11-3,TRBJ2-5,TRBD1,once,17,TGTGCCAGCAGCTTAGGGTACAGGGGGTCCCCTCAAGAGACCCAGTACTTC,CASSLGYRGSPQETQYF
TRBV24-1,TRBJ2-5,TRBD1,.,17,TGTGCCACCAGTGATCCAGGGGGTATTGCAGGACCAGAGACCCAGTACTTC,CATSDPGGIAGPETQYF
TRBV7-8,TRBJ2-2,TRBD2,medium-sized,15,TGTGCCAGCAGCTTAGAGCTAGCGGGAGTAGGGGAGCTGTTTTTT,CASSLELAGVGELFF
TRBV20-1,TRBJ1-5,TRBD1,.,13,TGCAGTGCTAGTAGGACAGGGCGACAGCCCCAGCATTTT,CSASRTGRQPQHF
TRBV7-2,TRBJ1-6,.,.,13,TGTGCCAGCAGCGAGACGGGGTTAGCACCCCTCCACTTT,CASSETGLAPLHF
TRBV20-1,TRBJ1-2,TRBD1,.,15,TGCAGTGCTAAGCGACAGGGGGCTTTAGGCTATGGCTACACCTTC,CSAKRQGALGYGYTF